Listed here is a single T cell receptor (beta chain). The antigen is unknown. Assay: immunoSEQ multiplex PCR; the TCRdb copy retains only in-frame clones and omits some. Here the sample spans under 50,000 clones, 70% to 80% being singletons. This sample is drawn from a study of PD-1 blockade in mismatch repair-deficient tumors. The wider study: Patients had about 13 mismatch repair-deficient cancer types and were previously treated and progressing. Overall study results and limits: Rapid post-treatment expansion, then contraction, generally preceding radiologic response, marked tumor-resident clones.

A few pembrolizumab responders had their TCRs sequenced. The V and J ends lost 8 bases and 4 bases, in that order; junction bases with no gene match: 8. Germline assignment: CDR1 MNHGY and CDR2 SVAAGI. The CDR3 runs to 15 residues. Sample: peripheral blood, taken 4 weeks after starting pembrolizumab. This receptor was identified in an adult with mismatch repair-deficient cancer. This sequence joins TRBV6-9 and TRBJ2-3; 11 bases match TRBD2. The CDR3, as DNA: TGTGCCAGCCGTCAACTAGCGGGAGTGGCAGATACGCAGTATTTT. Its protein product is CASRQLAGVADTQYF.